This TCR beta chain was captured by sequencing in a study of blood T cells in healthy people across ages (dated by TCRdb to 2013 to 2016). Notes on the research overall: In model experiments, roughly one uniquely barcoded TCR beta cDNA molecule per two T cells was captured by template switching. Four age groups were formed from the donors: young (average approximately 15 years), middle-aged (around 40), aged (62) and long-lived (82). To track age-related changes in TCR beta repertoire diversity, the study relied on deep sequencing normalized with unique cDNA molecular identifiers. The study analyzed two additional independent replicas of 1 million unique cDNA reads from the same blood draw for two donors, one aged 18 to 30 and one aged 80 or older.

As concerns this clonotype: There is no known antigen for this receptor. There are no base qualities to consult, and no much larger clone falls within one base.

The roughly 39 donors, aged about 6 to 100 years, were systemically healthy Caucasian individuals from Russia. About 10 milliliters of peripheral blood were collected from each donor into EDTA-treated Vacutainer tubes. Ficoll-Paque density-gradient centrifugation was used to isolate PBMCs, with at least 6 million per sample. Trizol reagent was used to extract total RNA from the PBMCs, yielding at least 5.5 micrograms per sample. Naive CD45RAhigh/CD27high T cell percentages were measured by flow cytometry on a PBMC aliquot from every donor. The CDR3 has 11 amino acids, counting the end cysteine and phenylalanine. Only the CDR3 DNA is retained, 33 bases long and in frame from the first base. For CDR1 and CDR2, the germline V gene (reference sequence) lists DFQATT and SNEGSKA. The junction carries 10 bases between V and J, which are trimmed by 6 bases and 7 bases respectively. The full study reports these points: Estimates of total diversity based on one million sequenced T cells were considered lower bounds and underestimates. As age increased, observed TCR beta diversity per million T cells dropped in a roughly linear way, and a significant reduction was already evident by age 40. Because profiling used bulk unsorted PBMCs, naive and antigen-experienced compartments could not be compared conclusively. There was a strong correlation between observed TCR beta diversity and the percentage of naive T cells measured by flow cytometry. Because the CMV infection status of the donors was unknown, age-related changes in expanded clonotypes may potentially have been confounded. Compared with the aged group, the long-lived group had more naive CD4+ T cells, fewer expanded clones and increased TCR diversity, a pattern suggesting age selection.

The method was 5' RACE. Sequencing took place on an Illumina HiSeq 2500. A second roughly 6 to 11 cycle PCR used a sample-barcoded 5' primer and a J-beta primer mix. A template-switch 5' adaptor carrying 12 random nucleotides introduced a unique molecular identifier onto each TCR beta cDNA molecule. At least 3 million CDR3-containing paired-end reads were obtained from each sample. All of the RNA was converted into first-strand cDNA using the Mint cDNA synthesis kit, with a TRBC-specific oligonucleotide serving as the primer. Following uracil-DNA glycosylase treatment, all cDNA underwent a first 18-cycle PCR with the universal primers M1SS and BC2_uni_R. Under the source paper's analysis protocol: Normalization of each sample was performed by random selection of 1 million high-quality reads, each carrying a distinct molecular identifier. Reads with shared molecular identifiers were discarded instead of being binned into consensus sequences. MiTCR, run with a Q25 quality threshold and the strictest error-elimination algorithm, handled CDR3 identification, clonotype clustering and error correction. Lower-bound total TCR beta diversity was estimated with a nonparametric unseen species model using Euler transformation. TCRdb took the public reads, trimmed them with fastp at Q25, ran MiXCR for clone calling and kept in-frame beta chains. Each CDR3 protein appears once, grouped with its most common genes and DNA. The V and J calls follow TCRdb's processing rather than the paper's. Here the sample has a few hundred thousand distinct CDR3 sequences; 27% occur a single time. Approximately 3.6% of the sample lies in the top ten.

Separately, the same data were catalogued under a study of T cells of mothers and their children. The second publication reports: Donors were nine systemically healthy Caucasian individuals: three mothers and their six children. cDNA synthesis used all of the extracted RNA, with roughly 1.5 ug of RNA in each 15 ul reaction. Sample barcodes and 2-4 random nucleotides were added via the M1S primer in the second PCR. Over 8 million TCR beta CDR3 reads came from each mother, compared with a few million reads from each child. Thymic selection shapes the output of TCR recombination in a similar way in related and unrelated pairs, and inherited differences have a minor effect. Related mother-child pairs always showed normalized repertoire overlap that was slightly higher than in unrelated mother-child pairs, though the difference was never significant. No persistent microchimeric T cell clones were found, with a detection sensitivity of roughly 100 clones per million clonotypes. To look for features that set related mother-child pairs apart from unrelated individuals, the researchers ran deep NGS to compare the TCR beta repertoires of mothers and children. The mean age was roughly 36 +/- 4 years for the mothers and approximately 11 +/- 4 years for the children. After adapter ligation with NEBNext reagents, the libraries were sequenced on Illumina HiSeq 2000 with 100+100 nt paired-end reads. To avoid cross-contamination, the mother libraries and the child libraries were prepared a month apart and sequenced in separate runs. For each donor, somewhere between 500,000 and 2,000,000 distinct TCR beta clonotypes were identified. Naive TCR beta clonotypes were estimated from low-frequency clonotypes matched to each donor's FACS-determined naive share, without sorting.

The clonotype was recovered from a boy under 10 years old in good health. Material for sequencing was blood. The chain employs TRBV20-1 and TRBJ2-4; the D gene is not confidently resolved. The nucleotides read TGCAGTGCCCGACATGGGAACATTCAGTACTTC. Its amino acids are CSARHGNIQYF.